Listed below are T cell receptor beta chains from one sample, sequenced in a study of blood T cell repertoires in COVID-19. Sequenced by immunoSEQ multiplex PCR; TCRdb stores in-frame clones only, minus some. The sample yields about 300,000 clones, approximately 84% seen once. The sample comprised peripheral blood. These receptors all stem from a human donor with COVID-19, enrolled during active disease. The donor label of this sample is uncertain. Both conserved end residues are part of each CDR3. A D gene is named only where the DNA matches it firmly. A row's size may be missing; if present it is once, few, many or a size class.

j_call d_call v_call clone_size cdr3_nt cdr3_aa
TRBJ1-5 . TRBV18 few TGTGCCAGCTCACGTGGGACTCCCGATACTGGTAGCAATCAGCCCCAGCATTTT CASSRGTPDTGSNQPQHF
TRBJ2-2 . TRBV11-2 few TGTGCCAGCAGCTTAGGCCTTAGGAACACCGGGGAGCTGTTTTTT CASSLGLRNTGELFF
TRBJ1-2 . TRBV5-4 . TGTGCCAGCAGCCCGCCCCGGGGGAATGACTATGGCTACACCTTC CASSPPRGNDYGYTF
TRBJ2-7 . TRBV5-1 once TGCGCCAGCAGCCCAGAAGGGCGGGGTGACTACGAGCAGTACTTC CASSPEGRGDYEQYF
TRBJ1-1 . TRBV11-2 . TGTGCCAGCAGCTTCTCCGGAGGGGCGGGTGCTGAAGCTTTCTTT CASSFSGGAGAEAFF
TRBJ2-3 TRBD2 TRBV10-3 once TGTGCCATCAGTGAACAGCGGGAGGGTCCAGATACGCAGTATTTT CAISEQREGPDTQYF
TRBJ1-2 TRBD1 TRBV19 . TGTGCCAGCACCGGGACAGGGGGAGGCTACACCTTC CASTGTGGGYTF
TRBJ2-5 . TRBV18 . TGTGCCAGCTCATCGCGGGACAGTAAAGAGACCCAGTACTTC CASSSRDSKETQYF
TRBJ2-3 TRBD1 TRBV24-1 . TGTGCCACCAGGGACAGGGCAGATACGCAGTATTTT CATRDRADTQYF
TRBJ1-1 TRBD1 TRBV7-9 . TGTGCCAGCAGCCCCCGGACAGGGCTTTTCGCTGAAGCTTTCTTT CASSPRTGLFAEAFF
TRBJ1-1 . TRBV4-3 . TGCGCCAGCAGCCTGGGGACAATTTCACGCGCTTTCTTT CASSLGTISRAFF
TRBJ2-1 . TRBV9 . TGTGCCAGCAGCGTAGATATCGTCGATGAGCAGTTCTTC CASSVDIVDEQFF
TRBJ1-1 . TRBV6-5 . TGTGCCAGCAGTCGGTTGGAGGAAGCTTTCTTT CASSRLEEAFF
TRBJ2-1 . TRBV29-1 . TGCAGCGTCGAGGGGGGGGACTACCCAAAGAATGAGCAGTTCTTC CSVEGGDYPKNEQFF
TRBJ2-5 . TRBV19 . TGTGCCAGTAGTATTCCCCTCCGGGGATCGGAGACCCAGTACTTC CASSIPLRGSETQYF
TRBJ2-5 TRBD1 TRBV24-1 . TGTGCCACCAGTGTCCGGGGACAGGATCTTTCCCAAGAGACCCAGTACTTC CATSVRGQDLSQETQYF
TRBJ2-7 . TRBV2 . TGTGCCAGCAGTGAAGTACCGGGGGTTGAGCAGTACTTC CASSEVPGVEQYF
TRBJ1-1 . TRBV5-1 . TGCGCCAGCGGCCTCCGGGAGGGAGGAAACACTGAAGCTTTCTTT CASGLREGGNTEAFF
TRBJ2-7 . TRBV28 few TGTGCCAGCAGGTTAGGGGGGTCCTCCTACGAGCAGTACTTC CASRLGGSSYEQYF
TRBJ2-1 TRBD1 TRBV10-3 . TGTGCCATCAGTGCCGGAACAGGGGGCCGCAGGCATGAGCAGTTCTTC CAISAGTGGRRHEQFF
TRBJ2-2 TRBD2 TRBV3-1/TRBV3-2 few TGTGCCAGCAGTCTCAGACCGGGACTAGGGGTCGGGGAGCTGTTTTTT CASSLRPGLGVGELFF
TRBJ1-4 TRBD1 TRBV11-2 . TGTGCCAGCAGCCTCTGGACAGGGGTTTTCGAAAAACTGTTTTTT CASSLWTGVFEKLFF
TRBJ2-5 . TRBV7-9 . TGTGCCAGCAGCGAGAAAGAGACCCAGTACTTC CASSEKETQYF
TRBJ2-3 TRBD2 TRBV19 . TGTGCCAGTAGTGAGGGGACTAGCGGGACGGTGGAGTATTTT CASSEGTSGTVEYF
TRBJ2-2 TRBD2 TRBV7-3 . TGTGCCAGCAGCTTAACCGAAGCGGGGTATTGGAGTCCCGGGGAGCTGTTTTTT CASSLTEAGYWSPGELFF
TRBJ2-5 TRBD2 TRBV3-1/TRBV3-2 . TGTGCCAGCAGCCCCCCGGGACTAGCGGAACAAGAGACCCAGTACTTC CASSPPGLAEQETQYF
TRBJ2-7 . TRBV10-3 . TGTGCCATCAGTGGACAGGATTACACCTACGAGCAGTACTTC CAISGQDYTYEQYF
TRBJ2-2 . TRBV27 . TGTGCCAGCAGTTTGGACCGGGATGGAACCGGGGAGCTGTTTTTT CASSLDRDGTGELFF
TRBJ2-1 TRBD2 TRBV6-6 . TGTGCCAGCGCTAGCGGGAGTGGCTATGAGCAGTTCTTC CASASGSGYEQFF
TRBJ2-7 TRBD2 TRBV27 . TGTGCCAGCAGCAAACTAGCGGGAGTCCCCAACGAGCAGTACTTC CASSKLAGVPNEQYF
TRBJ1-5 . TRBV10-3 . TGTGCCATCAGTGAACGGACAGATAATCAGCCCCAGCATTTT CAISERTDNQPQHF
TRBJ1-2 TRBD1 TRBV5-1 . TGCGCCAGCAGCACAGGACAGGGTGACCTCTATGGCTACACCTTC CASSTGQGDLYGYTF
TRBJ2-2 TRBD2 TRBV5-1 . TGCGCCAGCAGCTTGGCTTCACCGGGACTAGCGGCCGGGGAGCTGTTTTTT CASSLASPGLAAGELFF
TRBJ1-3 . TRBV3-1/TRBV3-2 once TGTGCCAGCAGCCAATCTTCCAGCTCTGGAAACACCATATATTTT CASSQSSSSGNTIYF
TRBJ2-3 TRBD2 TRBV6-6 few TGTGCCACCTTCCGAGGACTAGCGGGGAACACAGATACGCAGTATTTT CATFRGLAGNTDTQYF
TRBJ2-5 TRBD1 TRBV19 . TGTGCCAGTAGTCCCGTAGGGGACAGTTCACAAGAGACCCAGTACTTC CASSPVGDSSQETQYF
TRBJ1-4 TRBD1 TRBV19 . TGTGCCAGTAGTCCTAACAGGGGAACTAATGAAAAACTGTTTTTT CASSPNRGTNEKLFF
TRBJ1-2 . TRBV28 . TGTGCCAGCAGTGGCGGGTTGGTAGTAACTTATGGCTACACCTTC CASSGGLVVTYGYTF
TRBJ2-2 TRBD1 TRBV29-1 . TGCAGCGTAATCACAGGGGGAGGCGGGGAGCTGTTTTTT CSVITGGGGELFF
TRBJ2-1 . TRBV27 . TGTGCCAGCAGTAGACCCGAGGGCTATGAGCAGTTCTTC CASSRPEGYEQFF
TRBJ2-7 TRBD1 TRBV5-1 . TGCGCCAGCAGCGGACAGGGTTGGGGGACTGGAGAGCAGTACTTC CASSGQGWGTGEQYF
TRBJ2-7 . TRBV20-1 few TGCAGTGCTTCTAACGGACTCGAGCAGTACTTC CSASNGLEQYF
TRBJ1-1 . TRBV2 many TGTGCCAGCAGTGAAGGGCAGTTGCGGGGCACTGAAGCTTTCTTT CASSEGQLRGTEAFF
TRBJ1-6 . TRBV7-8 once TGTGCCAGCAGCTTGTGGGGGCAGGGGAATTCACCCCTCCACTTT CASSLWGQGNSPLHF
TRBJ1-4 . TRBV6-6 . TGTGCCAGCACCCAAGGGGGGGTTAATGAAAAACTGTTTTTT CASTQGGVNEKLFF